This T cell receptor (beta chain) was captured in a study of cytomegalovirus exposure and HLA in healthy donors. Broader study findings: TCR beta sequences numbering 15,000 to 20,000 were associated with HLA alleles at 0.05 false discovery rate in a later analysis. Rarity characterized most TCR sequences, yet some public TCRs appeared in many donors. It was reported that TCR beta sequences correctly inferred the HLA-A and HLA-B alleles for most subjects.

The PCR used 60 Vbeta and 13 Jbeta primers. Assay used: immunoSEQ multiplex PCR; TCRdb lists only in-frame clones, some missing. The repertoire holds around 62,000 clones, more than 70% seen once, with around 9.7% in the top ten. Trimming took off 9 bases at V and 0 bases at J, with 15 bases between the two ends. CDR3 length equals 15 residues. The V gene's germline CDR1 is SNHLY and CDR2 FYNNEI. On this clone itself: The antigen remains unidentified.

The genes are TRBV2 and TRBJ2-1; the D gene is possibly TRBD2 (5 bases). The sequenced sample consisted of PBMCs. This sequence was found in a man aged 35 to 55 in good health and CMV-seronegative. The CDR3 protein is CARDSRESSYNEQFF. The CDR3 region has the DNA TGTGCCAGGGACTCTAGGGAGAGCTCCTACAATGAGCAGTTCTTC.